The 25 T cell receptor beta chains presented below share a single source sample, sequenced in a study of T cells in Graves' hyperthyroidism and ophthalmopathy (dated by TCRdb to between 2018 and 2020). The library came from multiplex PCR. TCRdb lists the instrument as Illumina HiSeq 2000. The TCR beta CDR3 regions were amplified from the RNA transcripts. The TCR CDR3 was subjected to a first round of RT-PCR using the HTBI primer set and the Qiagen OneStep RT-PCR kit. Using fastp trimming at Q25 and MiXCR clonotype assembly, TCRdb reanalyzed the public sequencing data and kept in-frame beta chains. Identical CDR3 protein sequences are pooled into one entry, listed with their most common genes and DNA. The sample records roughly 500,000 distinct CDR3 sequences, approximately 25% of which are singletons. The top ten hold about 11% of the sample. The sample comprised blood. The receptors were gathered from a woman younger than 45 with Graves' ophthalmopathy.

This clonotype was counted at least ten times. The chain's CDR3 is CAISAPGQGFRAFF. The DNA of the CDR3 is TGTGCCATCAGCGCTCCGGGACAGGGGTTTCGAGCTTTCTTT. The chain carries TRBV10-3 and TRBJ1-1, with 10 nucleotides matching TRBD1. From germline, CDR1 is ENHRY and CDR2 SYGVKD. With V trimmed by 6 bases and J by 10 bases, 11 bases remained unmatched. The CDR3 spans 14 residues.

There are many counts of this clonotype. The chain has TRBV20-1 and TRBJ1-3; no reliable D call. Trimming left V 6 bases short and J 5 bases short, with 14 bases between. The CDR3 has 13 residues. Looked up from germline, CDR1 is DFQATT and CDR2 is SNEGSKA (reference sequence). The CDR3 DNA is TGCAGTGCCCGCCCCGAGAGCAGAAACACCATATATTTT. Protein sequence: CSARPESRNTIYF.

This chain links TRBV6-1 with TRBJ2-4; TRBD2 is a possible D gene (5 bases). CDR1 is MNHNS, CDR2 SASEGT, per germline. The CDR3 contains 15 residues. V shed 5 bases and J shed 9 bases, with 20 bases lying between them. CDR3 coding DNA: TGTGCCAGCAGTCGCAGTAGCGTACTTCTAAGCATTCAGTACTTC. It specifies CASSRSSVLLSIQYF.

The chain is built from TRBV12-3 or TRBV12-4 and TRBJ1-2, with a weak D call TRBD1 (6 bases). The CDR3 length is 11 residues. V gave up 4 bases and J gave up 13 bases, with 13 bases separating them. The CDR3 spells CASSSDSRFTF. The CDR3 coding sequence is TGTGCCAGCAGTTCGGACAGCCGGTTCACCTTC.

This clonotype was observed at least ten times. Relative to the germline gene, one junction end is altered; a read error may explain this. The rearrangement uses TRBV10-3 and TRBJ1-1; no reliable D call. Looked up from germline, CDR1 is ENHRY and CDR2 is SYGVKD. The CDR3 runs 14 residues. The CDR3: CAISEFRESLRNTF. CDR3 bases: TGTGCCATCAGTGAATTCCGGGAATCCCTACGAAATACTTTT.

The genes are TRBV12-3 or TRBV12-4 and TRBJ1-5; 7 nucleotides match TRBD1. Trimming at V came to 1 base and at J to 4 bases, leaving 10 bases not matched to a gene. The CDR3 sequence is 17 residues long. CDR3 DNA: TGTGCCAGCAGTTTAGGTGGAGTAGGGGGCGCAAATCAGCCCCAGCATTTT. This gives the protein CASSLGGVGGANQPQHF.

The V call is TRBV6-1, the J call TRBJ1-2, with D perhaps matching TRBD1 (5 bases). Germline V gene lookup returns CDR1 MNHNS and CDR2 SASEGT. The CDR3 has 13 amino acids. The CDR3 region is CASSGGRTYGYTF. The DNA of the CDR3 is TGTGCTTCATCGGGGGGTAGGACCTATGGCTACACCTTC.

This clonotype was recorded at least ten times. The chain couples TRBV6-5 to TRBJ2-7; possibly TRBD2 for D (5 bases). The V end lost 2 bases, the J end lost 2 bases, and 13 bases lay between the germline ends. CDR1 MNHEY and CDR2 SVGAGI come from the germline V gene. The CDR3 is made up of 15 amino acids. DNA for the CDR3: TGTGCCAGCAGTTACGGCTTAGCGAATCCCTACGAGCAGTACTTC. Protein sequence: CASSYGLANPYEQYF.

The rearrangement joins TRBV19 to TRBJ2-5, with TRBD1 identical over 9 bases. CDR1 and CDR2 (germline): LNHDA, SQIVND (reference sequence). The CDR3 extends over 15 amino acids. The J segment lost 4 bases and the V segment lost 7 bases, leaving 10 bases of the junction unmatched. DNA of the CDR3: TGTGCCAGTACCTTGGACAGGGGCCAGGGAGAGACCCAGTACTTC. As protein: CASTLDRGQGETQYF.

Here the CDR3 DNA reads TGTGCCAGCAGCCAAGAAAAGCGGCTTGCCTACGAGCAGTACTTC. Its translation is CASSQEKRLAYEQYF. The J gene is TRBJ2-7, the V gene TRBV3-1; D might be TRBD2 (5 bases). Between the trimmed V and J ends, which lost 0 bases and 2 bases, there was a span of 11 bases. Germline V gene sequence: CDR1 LGHDT, CDR2 YNNKEL (reference sequence). The CDR3 has 15 residues.

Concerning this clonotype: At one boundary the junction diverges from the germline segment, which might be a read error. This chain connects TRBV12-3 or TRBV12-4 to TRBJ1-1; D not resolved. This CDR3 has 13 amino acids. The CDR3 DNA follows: TGTGCCAGCTACTTTAGGTTGAATACTGAAGCTTTCTTT. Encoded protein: CASYFRLNTEAFF.

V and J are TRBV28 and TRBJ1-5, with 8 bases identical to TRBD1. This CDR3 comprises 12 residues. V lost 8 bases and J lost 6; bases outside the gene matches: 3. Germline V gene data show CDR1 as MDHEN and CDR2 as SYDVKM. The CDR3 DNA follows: TGTGCCAGCCAAGACAGGGGTCAGCCCCAGCATTTT. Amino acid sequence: CASQDRGQPQHF.

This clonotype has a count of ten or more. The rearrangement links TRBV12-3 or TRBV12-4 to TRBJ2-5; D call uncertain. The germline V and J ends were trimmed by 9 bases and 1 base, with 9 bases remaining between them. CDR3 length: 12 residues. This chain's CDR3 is CASSFAQETQYF. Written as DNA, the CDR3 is TGTGCCAGTTCTTTTGCCCAAGAGACCCAGTACTTC.

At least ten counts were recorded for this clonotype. The CDR3 here is CASSSRSSGNTIYF. The CDR3 DNA reads as TGTGCCAGCAGTTCTCGGTCCTCTGGAAACACCATATATTTT. The chain recombines TRBV6-5 with TRBJ1-3; D is unclear. V gave up 4 bases and J gave up 0 bases, with 7 bases separating them. In germline, CDR1 is MNHEY, CDR2 SVGAGI. CDR3 size: 14 residues.

The CDR3 loop is CASRDVGQAVDGYTF. The DNA for the CDR3 is TGTGCCAGCAGGGACGTCGGACAGGCCGTGGATGGCTACACCTTC. This chain joins TRBV28 and TRBJ1-2, with 7 bases matching TRBD1. This CDR3 has 15 amino acids. Germline loops: CDR1 MDHEN, CDR2 SYDVKM. V shed 6 bases, J shed 6 bases, and the junction held 13 bases outside the gene matches.

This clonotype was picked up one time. CDR3 in DNA: TGCAGTGCTAGAGATGCGGCGGGAGTTAACGAGCAGTACTTC. The encoded protein is CSARDAAGVNEQYF. The chain is built from TRBV20-1 and TRBJ2-7, with TRBD2 matching 7 bases. The V segment lost 0 bases and the J segment 5 bases; nucleotides outside the gene matches: 7. Germline V gene data show CDR1 as DFQATT and CDR2 as SNEGSKA (reference sequence). CDR3 length equals 14 residues.

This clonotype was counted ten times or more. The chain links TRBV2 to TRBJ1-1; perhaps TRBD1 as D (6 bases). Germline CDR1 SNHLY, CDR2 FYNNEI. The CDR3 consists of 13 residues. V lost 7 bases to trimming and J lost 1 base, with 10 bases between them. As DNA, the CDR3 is TGTGCCAGCAATAGCAGGGGGAACACTGAAGCTTTCTTT. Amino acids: CASNSRGNTEAFF.

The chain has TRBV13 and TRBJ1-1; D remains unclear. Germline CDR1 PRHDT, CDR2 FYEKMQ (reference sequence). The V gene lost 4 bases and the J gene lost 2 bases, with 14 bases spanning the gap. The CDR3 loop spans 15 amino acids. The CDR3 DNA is TGTGCCAGCAGCTCCGACGGAGGGTTAAACACTGAAGCTTTCTTT. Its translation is CASSSDGGLNTEAFF.

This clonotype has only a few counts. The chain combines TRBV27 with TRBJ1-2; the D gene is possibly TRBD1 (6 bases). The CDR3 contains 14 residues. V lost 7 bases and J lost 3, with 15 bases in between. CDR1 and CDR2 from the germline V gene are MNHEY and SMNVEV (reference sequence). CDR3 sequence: CASILDREYYGYTF. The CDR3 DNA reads TGTGCCAGCATCTTGGACAGAGAATACTATGGCTACACCTTC.

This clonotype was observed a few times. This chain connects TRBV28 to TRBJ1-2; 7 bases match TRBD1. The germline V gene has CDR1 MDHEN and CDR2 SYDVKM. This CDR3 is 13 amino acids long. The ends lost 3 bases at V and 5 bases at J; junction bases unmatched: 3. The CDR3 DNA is TGTGCCAGCAGTTTCTCGGGACAGTATGGCTACACCTTC. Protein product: CASSFSGQYGYTF.

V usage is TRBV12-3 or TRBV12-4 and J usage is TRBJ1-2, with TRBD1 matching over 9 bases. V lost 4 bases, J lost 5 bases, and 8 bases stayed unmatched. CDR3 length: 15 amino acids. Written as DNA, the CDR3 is TGTGCCAGCAGTTCCGGGACAGGGATTCTTTATGGCTACACCTTC. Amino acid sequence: CASSSGTGILYGYTF.

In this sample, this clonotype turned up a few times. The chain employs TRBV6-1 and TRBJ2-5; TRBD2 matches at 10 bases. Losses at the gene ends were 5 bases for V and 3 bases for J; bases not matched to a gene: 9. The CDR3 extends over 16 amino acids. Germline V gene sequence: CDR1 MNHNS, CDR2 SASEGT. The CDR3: CASSTVLAGVKETQYF. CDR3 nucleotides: TGTGCCAGCAGTACCGTTCTAGCGGGAGTTAAAGAGACCCAGTACTTC.

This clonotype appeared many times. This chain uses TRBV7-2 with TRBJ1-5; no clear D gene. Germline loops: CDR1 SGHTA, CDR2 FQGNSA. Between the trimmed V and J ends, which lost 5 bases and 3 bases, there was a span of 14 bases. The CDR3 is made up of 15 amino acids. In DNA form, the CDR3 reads TGTGCCAGCAGCCGAGATTCACAGACCAATCAGCCCCAGCATTTT. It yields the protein CASSRDSQTNQPQHF.

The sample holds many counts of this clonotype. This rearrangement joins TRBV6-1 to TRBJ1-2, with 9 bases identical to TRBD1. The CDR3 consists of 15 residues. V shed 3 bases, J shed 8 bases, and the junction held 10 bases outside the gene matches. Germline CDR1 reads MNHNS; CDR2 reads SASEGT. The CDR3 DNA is TGTGCCAGCAGTGACTTGGGGACAGGGCGAAGAGGCTACACCTTC. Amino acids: CASSDLGTGRRGYTF.

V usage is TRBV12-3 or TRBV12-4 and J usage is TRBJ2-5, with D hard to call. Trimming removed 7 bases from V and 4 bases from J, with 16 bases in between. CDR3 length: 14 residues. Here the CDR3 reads CASNRLGGVETQYF. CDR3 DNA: TGTGCCAGCAACCGCCTTGGTGGCGTAGAGACCCAGTACTTC.